This T cell receptor (beta chain) emerged from a study of cytomegalovirus exposure and HLA in healthy donors. Concerning this clone: The antigen remains undetermined.

Findings and limits, study-wide: A subsequent analysis found that TCR clusters from the first cohort also tended to co-occur in the approximately 130 validation repertoires, with under 95% of cluster scores above 0.

Per germline, CDR1 MDHEN and CDR2 SYDVKM. The CDR3 totals 15 residues. V was cut by 3 bases and J by 4 bases, with 15 bases left in between. TCRdb's copy holds only in-frame clones and misses some; the assay was immunoSEQ multiplex PCR. The sample includes some 230,000 clones, under 95% of them seen just once. Sequencing was done on a sample of PBMCs. V is TRBV28 and J is TRBJ1-2, with D uncertain. The receptor's source is a woman in her late teens or twenties in good health and CMV-seronegative. Here the CDR3 reads CASSFPLGLVYGYTF. Written as DNA, the CDR3 is TGTGCCAGCAGTTTCCCGCTCGGACTCGTCTATGGCTACACCTTC.